Listed here is a single TCR beta chain. Antigen unknown. These data are taken from a study of T-cell reconstitution after alpha-beta-depleted transplantation in children. A TCRbeta library incorporating unique molecular identifiers was prepared. Using its own MiXCR run on the PCR reads, TCRdb lists one record per CDR3 protein. Among about 600,000 distinct CDR3 sequences, 20% to 25% were seen once, and the ten largest hold around 14%. General study findings and limits: From surviving recipient T cells and thymic progenitors came the high day-60 TCRbeta diversity observed in some patients. From newly produced T cells came most of the T-cell counts and diversity one year after transplant. Reportedly, alpha-beta T cells present about two months post-transplant originated from several hundred expanded clones of graft origin.

V lost 3 bases to trimming and J lost 5 bases, with 13 bases between them. The CDR3 is 14 residues long. CDR1 ENHRY and CDR2 SYGVKD come from the germline V gene. This sample comprised PBMCs, mostly from graft donor cells, obtained 360 days after TCRalphabeta/CD19-depleted stem cell transplant. The source of this sequence is a boy younger than two who had a stem cell transplant for acute myeloid leukemia, so the T cells may come from the graft donor. The V call is TRBV10-3, the J call TRBJ2-5, with unresolved D. DNA for the CDR3: TGTGCCATCAGTGACGGACCGGAAGGGGAGACCCAGTACTTC. It translates to CAISDGPEGETQYF.